Presented here are 2 T cell receptor beta chains from one specimen sequenced in a study of blood T cell repertoires in COVID-19. Only in-frame clones appear in the TCRdb table, and some are missing; sequencing was by immunoSEQ multiplex PCR. The table has some 320,000 clones, roughly 86% seen once. The material sequenced was PBMCs or T cells enriched from blood (not recorded which). These receptor sequences come from a woman in her twenties or thirties who had recovered from COVID-19.

The chain is built from TRBV7-2 and TRBJ1-6, with TRBD1 matching over 12 bases. CDR3 length equals 16 residues. Germline CDR1 reads SGHTA; CDR2 reads FQGNSA. V lost 8 bases to trimming and J lost 6 bases; unmatched junction nucleotides: 8. The CDR3 DNA reads TGTGCCAGCCGAGGCGGGACAGGGGGCATTAATTCACCCCTCCACTTT. It is translated as CASRGGTGGINSPLHF.

V gene TRBV12-3 or TRBV12-4 combines with J gene TRBJ1-6; 7 nucleotides match TRBD1. V shed 5 bases, J shed 10 bases, and the junction held 5 bases outside the gene matches. The CDR3 loop spans 13 amino acids. This CDR3 is CASSETGQSPLHF. The CDR3 DNA reads TGTGCCAGCAGTGAAACGGGACAGTCACCCCTCCACTTT.